This passage covers 9 T cell receptor beta chains from one sample sequenced in a study of T cells in Graves' hyperthyroidism and ophthalmopathy. TCR beta CDR3 regions were amplified from RNA. First-round RT-PCR of the TCR CDR3 relied on the HTBI primer set. Each CDR3 protein gets one entry after TCRdb re-called the multiplex PCR reads with MiXCR. The sample lists hundreds of thousands of distinct CDR3 sequences; around a quarter were seen once. The sequencing input was blood. Receptors were obtained from a young woman with Graves' ophthalmopathy.

This clonotype was counted at least ten times. For the CDR3, the DNA is TGTGCCAGCAGCTTAACAGGGCATGGCTACACCTTC. The encoded protein is CASSLTGHGYTF. This chain links TRBV7-2 with TRBJ1-2; D may be TRBD1 (6 bases). The CDR3 runs to 12 residues. Germline V lookup: CDR1 SGHTA, CDR2 FQGNSA. Trimming took off 2 bases at V and 6 bases at J, with 7 bases between the two ends.

The table lists this clonotype with a few counts. This chain joins TRBV9 and TRBJ2-3; 12 nucleotides match TRBD2. From germline, CDR1 is SGDLS and CDR2 YYNGEE. This CDR3 is built from 16 residues. After removal of 0 bases from V and 4 bases from J, the junction contained 3 bases not matched to a gene. Written as DNA, the CDR3 is TGTGCCAGCAGCGTAGCCCTAGCGGGGGGGTCAGATACGCAGTATTTT. Translating gives CASSVALAGGSDTQYF.

The chain links TRBV18 to TRBJ1-1, with D unresolved. With 0 bases removed from V and 0 bases from J, the gap between germline ends came to 17 bases. The CDR3 totals 18 residues. The germline gives CDR1 KGHSH, CDR2 LQKENI. The CDR3 coding sequence is TGTGCCAGCTCACCACCAGGGCAGGTCGTAGGGATGAACACTGAAGCTTTCTTT. This translates into CASSPPGQVVGMNTEAFF.

This clonotype showed up many times. CDR3 nucleotide sequence: TGTGCCAGCAGTGAACCGCAGACGAACACTGAAGCTTTCTTT. Protein product: CASSEPQTNTEAFF. The chain carries TRBV25-1 and TRBJ1-1, with unresolved D. Between the trimmed V and J ends, which lost 2 bases and 1 base, there was a span of 8 bases. This CDR3 has 14 residues. Per the germline V gene, CDR1 is MGHDK and CDR2 is SYGVNS.

This clonotype was seen ten or more times. J is TRBJ1-2 and V is TRBV25-1; D unclear. Trimming removed 1 base at V and 2 bases at J, with 2 bases between. CDR3 length equals 12 residues. In germline, CDR1 is MGHDK, CDR2 SYGVNS. CDR3 sequence (DNA): TGTGCCAGCAGTGAATGGAACTATGGCTACACCTTC. As protein: CASSEWNYGYTF.

Many counts were recorded for this clonotype. The V gene is TRBV6-5, the J gene TRBJ2-7; 7 nucleotides agree with TRBD1. V lost 2 bases to trimming and J lost 7 bases; unmatched junction nucleotides: 11. The length of the CDR3 is 15 residues. CDR1 MNHEY and CDR2 SVGAGI come from the germline V gene. The CDR3 DNA follows: TGTGCCAGCAGTTACCAGGGGGTGGGCGAGGTAGAGCAGTACTTC. Its translation: CASSYQGVGEVEQYF.

The table lists this clonotype with many counts. The chain joins TRBV11-2 to TRBJ2-7; possible D gene TRBD1, 5 bases. The germline gives CDR1 SGHAT, CDR2 FQNNGV. Deletions cut 1 base from V and 3 bases from J, with 10 bases between. This CDR3 spans 14 amino acids. CDR3 protein: CASSLVTGFYEQYF. The CDR3 region has the DNA TGTGCCAGCAGCTTAGTTACAGGTTTCTACGAGCAGTACTTC. The full variable domain, rest sourced from reference TRBV11-2 and TRBJ2-7, is EAGVAQSPRYKIIEKRQSVAFWCNPISGHATLYWYQQILGQGPKLLIQFQNNGVVDDSQLPKDRFSAERLKGVDSTLKIQPAKLEDSAVYLCASSLVTGFYEQYFGPGTRLTVT.

The chain joins TRBV12-3 or TRBV12-4 to TRBJ1-6; maybe TRBD1 (5 bases). There are 13 residues in the CDR3. V lost 6 bases to trimming and J lost 14 bases, with 17 bases between them. The DNA for the CDR3 is TGTGCCAGCAGCCGGGACGGCGCCGGGTCCCTCCACTTT. It yields the protein CASSRDGAGSLHF.

A few counts support this clonotype. V is TRBV6-1 and J is TRBJ1-1; D is undetermined. CDR3 length: 11 residues. Trimming stripped 3 bases from V and 7 bases from J, with 6 bases between. The germline gives CDR1 MNHNS, CDR2 SASEGT. CDR3 amino acids: CASSEAFEAFF. CDR3 nucleotides: TGTGCCAGCAGTGAGGCCTTTGAAGCTTTCTTT.